This TCR beta chain was identified in a study of metastatic and nonmetastatic thyroid tumors. For the study at large: Patients with malignant and benign thyroid disease provided blood and tumor or nodule tissue, whose repertoires were compared.

All patients reached thyroid surgery having received no treatment beforehand. CDR1 is DFQATT, CDR2 SNEGSKA, per germline (reference sequence). CDR3 length: 12 residues. The V end lost 5 bases, the J end lost 6 bases, and 14 bases lay between the germline ends. Many counts were recorded for this clone. In the source study's methods: A classifier of distant metastasis in papillary thyroid cancer was built from CDR3 differences (across clinicopathological groups). TCRdb reanalyzed the PCR reads via MiXCR. It is TCRdb's table, rather than the study itself, that gives the V and J calls and clone size. The sample has about 92,000 clones; 14% to 15% are singletons.

The chain carries TRBV20-1 and TRBJ2-7; D call uncertain. Sequencing was done on a sample of blood. The clonotype originates from a female donor with papillary thyroid cancer or a benign thyroid nodule (not recorded which). Some clones in this sample may be carry-over from other donors' samples. CDR3 bases: TGCAGTGCTCATAGGTCCGCTTCCGAGCAGTACTTC. Its translation: CSAHRSASEQYF.